The 13 T cell receptor beta chains reported below all come from one sample, sequenced in a study of T cells in Graves' hyperthyroidism and ophthalmopathy. Amplification of TCR beta CDR3 regions was performed using RNA transcripts as template. In the first-round RT-PCR of the TCR CDR3, the HTBI primer set was used. TCRdb reanalysed the multiplex PCR reads using MiXCR and keeps one entry per CDR3 protein. The sample includes hundreds of thousands of distinct CDR3 sequences, 13% of them seen just once. The sequencing input was blood. These receptors came from a woman between 18 and 29 years old with Graves' hyperthyroidism.

Ten or more counts support this clonotype. This chain links TRBV3-1 with TRBJ1-2, with D hard to call. The germline CDR1 and CDR2 sequences are LGHDT and YNNKEL (reference sequence). The germline V and J ends were trimmed by 0 bases and 9 bases, with 11 bases remaining between them. The CDR3 extends over 13 amino acids. The DNA of the CDR3 is TGTGCCAGCAGCCAAGATGTCGCCGGAAGCTACACCTTC. Translation gives CASSQDVAGSYTF.

This clonotype was seen repeatedly, ten times or more. The chain is built from TRBV20-1 and TRBJ2-5; a possible D gene is TRBD1 (5 bases). Trimming took off 1 base at V and 6 bases at J, with 12 bases between the two ends. In germline, CDR1 is DFQATT, CDR2 SNEGSKA (reference sequence). The CDR3 is 13 amino acids. For the CDR3, the DNA is TGCAGTGCTAGAGCCCCAGGGCGGCAGACCCAGTACTTC. It yields the protein CSARAPGRQTQYF.

This clonotype occurred a few times. The chain carries TRBV20-1 and TRBJ2-2; the match to TRBD2 covers 8 bases. Per the germline V gene, CDR1 is DFQATT and CDR2 is SNEGSKA (reference sequence). The CDR3 length is 15 residues. The ends lost 6 bases at V and 6 bases at J; junction bases unmatched: 12. The CDR3, as DNA: TGCAGTGCCCCCGGGGGTAGCGGGATAGCCGGGGAGCTGTTTTTT. It codes for CSAPGGSGIAGELFF.

This clonotype was seen a handful of times. The V gene is TRBV30, the J gene TRBJ1-2; D is perhaps TRBD1 (6 bases). The CDR3 runs to 13 residues. The V end was cut by 5 bases, the J end by 4 bases, with 14 bases between. CDR1 and CDR2 (germline): GTSNPN, SVGIG (reference sequence). Here the CDR3 reads CAWSGGGAYGYTF. CDR3 bases: TGTGCCTGGTCTGGGGGGGGGGCCTATGGCTACACCTTC. Variable domain in full (rest from reference TRBV30 and TRBJ1-2): SQTIHQWPATLVQPVGSPLSLECTVEGTSNPNLYWYRQAAGRGLQLLFYSVGIGQISSEVPQNLSASRPQDRQFILSSKKLLLSDSGFYLCAWSGGGAYGYTFGSGTRLTVV.

This clonotype has at least ten counts. The V and J genes are TRBV7-9 and TRBJ2-7; the match to TRBD1 covers 9 bases. V gave up 4 bases and J gave up 6 bases; unmatched junction bases: 13. The CDR3 runs 16 residues. In germline, CDR1 is SEHNR, CDR2 FQNEAQ (reference sequence). CDR3 nucleotides: TGTGCCAGCAGCTCATCAGCCGGGACAGGGAGATTCGAGCAGTACTTC. It specifies CASSSSAGTGRFEQYF. The whole variable domain, remainder taken from reference TRBV7-9 and TRBJ2-7, is DTGVSQNPRHKITKRGQNVTFRCDPISEHNRLYWYRQTLGQGPEFLTYFQNEAQLEKSRLLSDRFSAERPKGSFSTLEIQRTEQGDSAMYLCASSSSAGTGRFEQYFGPGTRLTVT.

The gene calls are TRBV7-2 and TRBJ1-2; D is uncertain. V gave up 5 bases and J gave up 3 bases, with 7 bases separating them. This CDR3 has 12 amino acids. Germline V gives CDR1 SGHTA, CDR2 FQGNSA. In nucleotides, the CDR3 is TGTGCCAGCAGCCACGGTCACTATGGCTACACCTTC. Protein sequence: CASSHGHYGYTF.

The chain couples TRBV27 to TRBJ1-1, with D unresolved. This CDR3 is 16 amino acids long. With 6 bases removed from V and 0 bases from J, the gap between germline ends came to 17 bases. Germline V lookup: CDR1 MNHEY, CDR2 SMNVEV (reference sequence). The CDR3 spells CASSPSDWYMNTEAFF. CDR3 bases: TGTGCCAGCAGCCCTTCGGATTGGTACATGAACACTGAAGCTTTCTTT.

Details on this clonotype: With a much larger clone just one base away, this may be a read error. The V call is TRBV5-6, the J call TRBJ2-3; the match to TRBD1 covers 9 bases. The CDR3 covers 15 residues. Trimming at V came to 6 bases and at J to 0 bases, leaving 5 bases not matched to a gene. Germline V gene data show CDR1 as SGHDT and CDR2 as YYEEEE. The CDR3, as DNA: TGTGCCAGCACCTCACAGGGGGCGAGCACAGATACGCAGTATTTT. Translated: CASTSQGASTDTQYF. The full variable domain, with the rest looked up from reference TRBV5-6 and TRBJ2-3, is DAGVTQSPTHLIKTRGQQVTLRCSPKSGHDTVSWYQQALGQGPQFIFQYYEEEERQRGNFPDRFSGHQFPNYSSELNVNALLLGDSALYLCASTSQGASTDTQYFGPGTRLTVL.

This clonotype was picked up many times. The chain combines TRBV20-1 with TRBJ1-6; D call uncertain. The CDR3 is 14 residues long. Trimming took off 1 base at V and 4 bases at J, with 8 bases between the two ends. Looked up from germline, CDR1 is DFQATT and CDR2 is SNEGSKA (reference sequence). CDR3 coding DNA: TGCAGTGCTAGAGTACAGATATATAATTCACCCCTCCACTTT. As protein: CSARVQIYNSPLHF.

The gene calls are TRBV4-2 and TRBJ2-6, with D hard to call. From germline, CDR1 is LGHNA and CDR2 YNFKEQ. The V end lost 0 bases, the J end lost 3 bases, and 6 bases lay between the germline ends. There are 15 residues in the CDR3. This CDR3 reads CASSQEGFGANVLTF. CDR3 nucleotides: TGTGCCAGCAGCCAAGAGGGCTTTGGGGCCAACGTCCTGACTTTC.

The chain employs TRBV27 and TRBJ2-3; TRBD2 aligns across 7 bases. This CDR3 spans 18 amino acids. Germline V gives CDR1 MNHEY, CDR2 SMNVEV (reference sequence). V was pared by 5 bases and J by 1 base, with 15 bases of the junction left unmatched. CDR3 region: CASSPFGGGSGGTDTQYF. The CDR3 coding sequence is TGTGCCAGCAGTCCCTTTGGGGGAGGGTCTGGAGGCACAGATACGCAGTATTTT.

The chain is built from TRBV4-1 and TRBJ2-7; perhaps D is TRBD1 or TRBD2 (5 bases each). The CDR3 runs to 14 residues. Germline V CDR1 and CDR2: MGHRA, YSYEKL. The germline V and J ends were trimmed by 4 bases and 2 bases, with 12 bases remaining between them. The chain's CDR3 is CASSRIRDPYEQYF. The CDR3 DNA reads TGCGCCAGCAGCCGTATCCGGGACCCCTACGAGCAGTACTTC.

This clonotype has only one observation. A much larger clone sits a single nucleotide away, making a read error possible. The CDR3 spells CTSSYSSGPSYNEQFF. DNA for the CDR3: TGTACCAGCAGTTACTCGTCGGGCCCCTCCTACAATGAGCAGTTCTTC. The genes are TRBV6-5 and TRBJ2-1; D unresolved. CDR3 length: 16 residues. The germline V gene has CDR1 MNHEY and CDR2 SVGAGI.